Listed below are T cell receptor beta chains from one sample, sequenced in a study of control samples from healthy donors and cancer patients. The protocol was immunoSEQ multiplex PCR, while the TCRdb copy is restricted to in-frame clones and leaves out a portion. The repertoire holds approximately 190,000 clones, around 93% seen once, with about 1.7% in the top ten. The sample was blood. The receptors were gathered from a man aged 30-40 years in good health. CDR3s include the opening cysteine and the closing phenylalanine or tryptophan. Fields, in order: clone size, J gene, V gene, D gene, CDR3 DNA, CDR3 protein. D genes are given only for firm matches. Only some rows state a clone size, as once, few, many or a class for expanded clones.

clone size: NA
J gene: TRBJ1-4
V gene: TRBV6-5
D gene: NA
CDR3 DNA: TGTGCCAGCAGCTACTTCGGAGGGCAGGATGAAAAACTGTTTTTT
CDR3 protein: CASSYFGGQDEKLFF

clone size: NA
J gene: TRBJ1-2
V gene: TRBV2
D gene: NA
CDR3 DNA: TGTGCCAGCACCGATACACCTGTTCGTGGCTACACCTTC
CDR3 protein: CASTDTPVRGYTF

clone size: NA
J gene: TRBJ2-7
V gene: TRBV18
D gene: TRBD1
CDR3 DNA: TGTGCCAGCTCAGCCGGGACAGGGCTAGGCGAGCAGTACTTC
CDR3 protein: CASSAGTGLGEQYF

clone size: NA
J gene: TRBJ2-7
V gene: TRBV28
D gene: TRBD1
CDR3 DNA: TGTGCCAGCAGTTCGCCGGGACAGACCCCCTACGAGCAGTACTTC
CDR3 protein: CASSSPGQTPYEQYF

clone size: NA
J gene: TRBJ1-5
V gene: TRBV2
D gene: NA
CDR3 DNA: TGTGCCAGCAGCTCCAAAAAGACCAATCAGCCCCAGCATTTT
CDR3 protein: CASSSKKTNQPQHF

clone size: NA
J gene: TRBJ2-3
V gene: TRBV3-1/TRBV3-2
D gene: TRBD1
CDR3 DNA: TGTGCCAGCAGCCGACAGGGGGAATTGGCAGATACGCAGTATTTT
CDR3 protein: CASSRQGELADTQYF

clone size: NA
J gene: TRBJ1-2
V gene: TRBV5-1
D gene: NA
CDR3 DNA: TGCGCCAGCGGGTCCGGACGGCCGCGGGGCTACACCTTC
CDR3 protein: CASGSGRPRGYTF

clone size: few
J gene: TRBJ1-1
V gene: TRBV27
D gene: NA
CDR3 DNA: TGTGCCAGCAGTTCTCGGGGCGCCGGGGACACTGAAGCTTTCTTT
CDR3 protein: CASSSRGAGDTEAFF

clone size: NA
J gene: TRBJ1-1
V gene: TRBV7-9
D gene: NA
CDR3 DNA: TGTGCCAGCAGCTTTCCGAACACTGAAGCTTTCTTT
CDR3 protein: CASSFPNTEAFF

clone size: NA
J gene: TRBJ1-2
V gene: TRBV21-1
D gene: NA
CDR3 DNA: TGTGCCAGCAGCAAAGGGTTCCGCAGGGGATCCTCCCGTCTTAACTATGGCTACACCTTC
CDR3 protein: CASSKGFRRGSSRLNYGYTF

clone size: NA
J gene: TRBJ2-7
V gene: TRBV6-6
D gene: TRBD1
CDR3 DNA: TGTGCCAGCAGTCAGCGACAGGGACAGGGCAAAACCTACGAGCAGTACTTC
CDR3 protein: CASSQRQGQGKTYEQYF

clone size: NA
J gene: TRBJ1-6
V gene: TRBV18
D gene: NA
CDR3 DNA: TGTGCCAGCTCACCAGAGACAGTCTACCGGTATAATTCACCCCTCCACTTT
CDR3 protein: CASSPETVYRYNSPLHF